The present entry profiles one T cell receptor (beta chain) with its context. The target antigen is unknown. The sample originates from a study of T cell responses to AZD1222 COVID-19 vaccine. Overall study findings and caveats: Receipt of two AZD1222 doses was followed by a rise in Spike-specific TCR breadth and depth.

The repertoire was sequenced with immunoSEQ multiplex PCR; TCRdb's copy has only in-frame clones and lacks some. The profile shows around 100,000 clones, over 80% of them singletons. This CDR3 has 13 amino acids. The germline V and J ends were trimmed by 5 bases and 6 bases, with 11 bases remaining between them. The rearrangement links TRBV12-3 or TRBV12-4 to TRBJ2-1, with D perhaps matching TRBD1 or TRBD2 (5 bases each). The sequence derives from an adult in good health. The source material was peripheral blood, sampled on day 0 of AZD1222 vaccination. CDR3 residues: CASSPGDLNEQFF. CDR3 in DNA: TGTGCCAGCAGTCCCGGGGACCTCAATGAGCAGTTCTTC.